This T cell receptor (beta chain) was identified during a study of blood T cell repertoires in COVID-19. Study overall: T cells, B-cell-depleted T cells, or PBMCs provided the cDNA or gDNA that served as material.

In the study's own analysis: Reference gene primer amplification gave estimated nucleated cell counts. Clones were read by immunoSEQ multiplex PCR, and TCRdb kept only the in-frame ones, dropping some. V and J calls and clone size are given by that table; D and trimming were obtained from the DNA. The table shows approximately 130,000 clones, with about four fifths occurring only once. Germline V CDR1 and CDR2: MNHEY, SVGAGI. The CDR3 runs to 15 residues. Trimming took 5 bases from V and 4 from J, leaving 17 bases between them. The sequenced material came from peripheral blood. This receptor was taken from a human donor in a cohort sampled during active COVID-19. This chain joins TRBV6-5 and TRBJ1-2; no clear D. The CDR3 DNA sequence: TGTGCCAGCAGTAACTTCGTTGGGCAGGCCTATGGCTACACCTTC. It encodes CASSNFVGQAYGYTF.